This TCR beta chain comes out of a study of beta chain features in type 1 diabetes. Overall study findings and caveats: All four CD4+ subsets of Type 1 diabetes patients contained TCRB CDR3s that were moderately but significantly shorter.

Expressed TCRB transcripts were sequenced because the entire RNA isolate underwent reverse transcription. Repertoires were generated with immunoSEQ multiplex PCR, while TCRdb's copy carries only in-frame clones and drops some. The data hold about 170,000 clones, with approximately 8% observed a single time. Based on CD45RO/CCR7/CD25/CD127/CD95/CD27, CD4+ regulatory, stem cell-like memory, naive and central memory cells were sorted. Details on this clone: Its target is unknown.

The sample was central memory CD4+ T cells from blood. The receptor comes from a woman between 40 and 55 years old with type 1 diabetes.

CDR3 DNA: TGTGCCTGGAGTGTTGGGGAGCGCGAGACCCAGTACTTC. This sequence encodes CAWSVGERETQYF. The V call is TRBV30, the J call TRBJ2-5, with a tentative D call TRBD2 (5 bases). The V end lost 0 bases, the J end lost 5 bases, and 10 bases lay between the germline ends. This CDR3 is 13 amino acids long. The germline CDR1 and CDR2 sequences are GTSNPN and SVGIG (reference sequence). The full variable domain, completed using reference TRBV30 and TRBJ2-5, is SQTIHQWPATLVQPVGSPLSLECTVEGTSNPNLYWYRQAAGRGLQLLFYSVGIGQISSEVPQNLSASRPQDRQFILSSKKLLLSDSGFYLCAWSVGERETQYFGPGTRLLVL.